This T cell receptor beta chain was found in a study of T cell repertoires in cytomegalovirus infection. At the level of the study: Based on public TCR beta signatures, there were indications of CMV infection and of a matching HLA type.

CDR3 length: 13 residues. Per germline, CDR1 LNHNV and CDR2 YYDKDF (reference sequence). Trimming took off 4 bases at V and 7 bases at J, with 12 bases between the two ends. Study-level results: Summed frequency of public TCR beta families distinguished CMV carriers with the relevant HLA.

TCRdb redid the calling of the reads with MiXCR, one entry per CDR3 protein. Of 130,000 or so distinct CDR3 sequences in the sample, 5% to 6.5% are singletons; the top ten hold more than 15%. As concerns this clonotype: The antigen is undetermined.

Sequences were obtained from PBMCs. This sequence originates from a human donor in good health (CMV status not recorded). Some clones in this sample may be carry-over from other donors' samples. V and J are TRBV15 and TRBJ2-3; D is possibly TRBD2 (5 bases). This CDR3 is CATSKDFKNTQYF. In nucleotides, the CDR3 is TGTGCCACCAGCAAGGACTTCAAAAATACGCAGTATTTT.